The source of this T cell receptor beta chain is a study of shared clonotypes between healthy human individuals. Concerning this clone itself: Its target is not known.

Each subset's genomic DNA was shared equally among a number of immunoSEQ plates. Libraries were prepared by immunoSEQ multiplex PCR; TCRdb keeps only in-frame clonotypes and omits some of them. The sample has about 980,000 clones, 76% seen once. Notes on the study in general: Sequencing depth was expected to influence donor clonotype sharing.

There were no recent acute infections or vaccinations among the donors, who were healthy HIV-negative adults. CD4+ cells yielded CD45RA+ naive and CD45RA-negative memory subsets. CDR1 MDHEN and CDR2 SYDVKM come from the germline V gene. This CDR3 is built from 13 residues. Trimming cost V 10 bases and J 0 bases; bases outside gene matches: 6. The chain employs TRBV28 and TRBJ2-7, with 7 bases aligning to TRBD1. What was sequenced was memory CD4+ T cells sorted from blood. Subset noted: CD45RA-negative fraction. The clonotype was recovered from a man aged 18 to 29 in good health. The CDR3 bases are TGTGCCACCGGAAGGGACAGCTCCTACGAGCAGTACTTC. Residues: CATGRDSSYEQYF.